Below are 3 T cell receptor beta chains sequenced from a single sample in a study of CD8 T cells in Susac syndrome. Random hexamers were used to reverse transcribe an amount of roughly 0.5 to 1 ug RNA. TCRdb re-derived calls from the immunoSEQ multiplex PCR reads in MiXCR, one entry per CDR3 protein. The data contain roughly 190,000 distinct CDR3 sequences, approximately 96% of them singletons. Specimen: CD4+ T cells from PBMCs. Receptor source: a human donor with Susac syndrome.

The genes are TRBV5-8 and TRBJ1-2, with no clear D. This CDR3 spans 14 amino acids. V was cut by 2 bases and J by 2 bases, with 10 bases left in between. CDR1 is SGHTS and CDR2 is YDEGEE in the germline V gene. Written as DNA, the CDR3 is TGTGCCAGCAGCTTCGTGGATAGAAACTATGGCTACACCTTC. This codes for CASSFVDRNYGYTF.

The V gene is TRBV12-3 or TRBV12-4, the J gene TRBJ2-2; 12 bases line up with TRBD1. Trimming took 5 bases from V and 4 from J; bases not matched to a gene: 11. The CDR3 has 18 amino acids. CDR3 sequence (DNA): TGTGCCAGCAGTCTCGCCTCCGGGACAGGGGGCGGCACCGGGGAGCTGTTTTTT. Residues: CASSLASGTGGGTGELFF.

This clonotype has just one count. The V and J genes are TRBV6-5 and TRBJ1-2; 7 bases are shared with TRBD1. CDR1 is MNHEY, CDR2 SVGAGI, per germline. The V gene end was trimmed by 4 bases and the J gene end by 7 bases; junction bases not matched to a gene: 3. The CDR3 loop spans 12 amino acids. The CDR3 DNA is TGTGCCAGCAGTTCTGACAGGGCTGGCTACACCTTC. Amino acid sequence: CASSSDRAGYTF.